This T cell receptor beta chain originates from a study of OX40 agonist ivuxolimab in advanced cancers. About the study: Partial responses were seen in three patients, one with hepatocellular carcinoma and two with cutaneous melanoma.

The CDR3 loop spans 14 amino acids. CDR1 and CDR2 (germline): SGHAT, FQNNGV. V lost 5 bases to trimming and J lost 2 bases, with 10 bases between them. Method: immunoSEQ multiplex PCR; TCRdb's copy keeps in-frame clones and lacks some. The profile shows 58,000 or so clones, under 85% of them singletons. J is TRBJ1-5 and V is TRBV11-2, with a possible D match to TRBD1 (5 bases). The sample in question was CD4+ or CD8+ T cells sorted from blood, obtained in a trial of the OX40 agonist ivuxolimab. The TCR sequence derives from an adult with an advanced solid tumor such as melanoma, head and neck, liver or kidney cancer. The CDR3 loop is CASSPGLGNQPQHF. The CDR3 bases are TGTGCCAGCAGCCCAGGGTTGGGCAATCAGCCCCAGCATTTT. Full variable domain (outside the CDR3, taken from reference TRBV11-2 and TRBJ1-5): EAGVAQSPRYKIIEKRQSVAFWCNPISGHATLYWYQQILGQGPKLLIQFQNNGVVDDSQLPKDRFSAERLKGVDSTLKIQPAKLEDSAVYLCASSPGLGNQPQHFGDGTRLSIL.